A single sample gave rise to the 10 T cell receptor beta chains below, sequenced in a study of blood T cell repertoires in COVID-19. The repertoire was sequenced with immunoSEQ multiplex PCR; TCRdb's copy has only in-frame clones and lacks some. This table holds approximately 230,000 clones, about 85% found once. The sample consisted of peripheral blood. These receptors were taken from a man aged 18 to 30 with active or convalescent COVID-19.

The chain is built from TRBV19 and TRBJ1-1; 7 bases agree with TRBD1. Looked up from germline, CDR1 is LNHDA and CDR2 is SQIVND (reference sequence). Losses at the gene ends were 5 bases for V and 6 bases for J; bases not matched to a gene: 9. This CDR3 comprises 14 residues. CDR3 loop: CASSATGPFPEAFF. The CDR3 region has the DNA TGTGCCAGTAGTGCGACAGGGCCATTCCCTGAAGCTTTCTTT.

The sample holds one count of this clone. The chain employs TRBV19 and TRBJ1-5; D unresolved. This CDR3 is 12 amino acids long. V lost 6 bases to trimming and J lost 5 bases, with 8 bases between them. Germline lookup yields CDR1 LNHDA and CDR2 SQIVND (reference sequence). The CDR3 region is CASRVNYQPQHF. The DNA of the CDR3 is TGTGCCAGTAGGGTCAACTATCAGCCCCAGCATTTT.

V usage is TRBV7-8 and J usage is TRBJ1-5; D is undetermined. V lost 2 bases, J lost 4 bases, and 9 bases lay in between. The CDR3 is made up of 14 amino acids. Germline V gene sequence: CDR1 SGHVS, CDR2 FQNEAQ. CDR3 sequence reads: CASSLLERNQPQHF. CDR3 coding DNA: TGTGCCAGCAGCTTACTGGAGAGAAATCAGCCCCAGCATTTT.

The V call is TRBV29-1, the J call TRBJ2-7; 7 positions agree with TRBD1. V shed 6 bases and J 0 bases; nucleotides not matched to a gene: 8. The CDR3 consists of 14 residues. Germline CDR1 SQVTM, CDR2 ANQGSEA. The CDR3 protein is CSVMGAGGSYEQYF. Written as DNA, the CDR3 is TGCAGCGTGATGGGGGCAGGGGGCTCCTACGAGCAGTACTTC.

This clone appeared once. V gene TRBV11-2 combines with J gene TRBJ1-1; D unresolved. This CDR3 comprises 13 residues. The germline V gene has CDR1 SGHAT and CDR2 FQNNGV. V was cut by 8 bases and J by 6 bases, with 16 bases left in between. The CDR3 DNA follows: TGTGCCAGCCATTCCCGGCGGGGTTCTGAAGCTTTCTTT. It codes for CASHSRRGSEAFF.

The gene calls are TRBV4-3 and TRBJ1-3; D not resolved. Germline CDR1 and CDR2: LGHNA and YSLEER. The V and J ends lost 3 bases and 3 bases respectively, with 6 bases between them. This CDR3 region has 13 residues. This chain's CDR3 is CASSQSSGNTIYF. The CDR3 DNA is TGCGCCAGCAGCCAGTCCAGTGGAAACACCATATATTTT.

The CDR3 reads CASSFNPRGLYTEAFF. CDR3 DNA sequence: TGTGCCAGCAGTTTTAACCCCAGGGGGCTGTACACTGAAGCTTTCTTT. The J gene is TRBJ1-1, the V gene TRBV27; 8 bases are shared with TRBD1. Germline CDR1 is MNHEY and CDR2 is SMNVEV (reference sequence). This CDR3 is built from 16 residues. V shed 3 bases, J shed 3 bases, and the junction held 9 bases outside the gene matches.

The CDR3 DNA follows: TGTGCCAGCAGCCAAGATAACAAGGGCTGGGAGGGCCACTACTTC. The encoded protein is CASSQDNKGWEGHYF. The rearrangement links TRBV4-2 to TRBJ2-7; TRBD2 matches 7 bases. Germline V gives CDR1 LGHNA, CDR2 YNFKEQ. V was pared by 0 bases and J by 13 bases, with 15 bases of the junction left unmatched. The CDR3 spans 15 residues.

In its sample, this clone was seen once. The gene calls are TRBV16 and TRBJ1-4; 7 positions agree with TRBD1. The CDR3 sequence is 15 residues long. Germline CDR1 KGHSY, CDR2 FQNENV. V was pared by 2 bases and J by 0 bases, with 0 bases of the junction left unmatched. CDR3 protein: CASSQQGATNEKLFF. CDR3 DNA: TGTGCCAGCAGCCAACAGGGGGCAACTAATGAAAAACTGTTTTTT.

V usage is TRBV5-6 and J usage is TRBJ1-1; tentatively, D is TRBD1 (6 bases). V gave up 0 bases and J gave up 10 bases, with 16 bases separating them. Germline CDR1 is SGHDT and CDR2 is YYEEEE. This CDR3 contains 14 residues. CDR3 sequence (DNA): TGTGCCAGCAGCTTGGCAGGGGATCGGCTGGTAGCTTTCTTT. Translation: CASSLAGDRLVAFF.